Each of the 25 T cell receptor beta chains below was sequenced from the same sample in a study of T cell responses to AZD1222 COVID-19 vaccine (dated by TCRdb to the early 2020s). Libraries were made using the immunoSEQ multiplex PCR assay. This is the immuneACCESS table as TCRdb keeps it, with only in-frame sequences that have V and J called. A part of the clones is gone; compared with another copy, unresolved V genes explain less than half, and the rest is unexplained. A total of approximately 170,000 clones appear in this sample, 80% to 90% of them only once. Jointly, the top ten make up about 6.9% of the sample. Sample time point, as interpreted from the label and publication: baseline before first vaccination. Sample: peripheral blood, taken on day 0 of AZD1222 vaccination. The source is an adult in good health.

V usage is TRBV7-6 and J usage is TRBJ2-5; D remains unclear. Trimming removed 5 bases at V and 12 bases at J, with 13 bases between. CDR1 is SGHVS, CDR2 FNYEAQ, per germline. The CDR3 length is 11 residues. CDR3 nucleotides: TGTGCCAGCAGCCCAGATAGTGGGAAGTACTTC. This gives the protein CASSPDSGKYF.

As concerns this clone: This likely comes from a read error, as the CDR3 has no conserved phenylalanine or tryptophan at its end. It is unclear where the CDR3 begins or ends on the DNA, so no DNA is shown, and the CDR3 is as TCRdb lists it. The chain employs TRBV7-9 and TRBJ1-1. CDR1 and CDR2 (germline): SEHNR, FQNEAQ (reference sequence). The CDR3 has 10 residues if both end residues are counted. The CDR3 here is CASSLVEVRQ.

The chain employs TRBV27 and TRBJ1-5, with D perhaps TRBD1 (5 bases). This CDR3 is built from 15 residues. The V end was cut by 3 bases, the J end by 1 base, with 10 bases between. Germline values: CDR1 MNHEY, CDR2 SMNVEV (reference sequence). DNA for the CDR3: TGTGCCAGCAGTTTCGGCTGGGGCAGCAATCAGCCCCAGCATTTT. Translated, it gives CASSFGWGSNQPQHF.

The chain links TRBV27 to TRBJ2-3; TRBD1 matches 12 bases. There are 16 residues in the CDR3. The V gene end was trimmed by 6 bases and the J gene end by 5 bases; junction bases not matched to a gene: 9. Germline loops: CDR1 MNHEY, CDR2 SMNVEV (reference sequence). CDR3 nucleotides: TGTGCCAGCAGGTGGGGGGACAGGGGGCGAATAGATACGCAGTATTTT. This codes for CASRWGDRGRIDTQYF.

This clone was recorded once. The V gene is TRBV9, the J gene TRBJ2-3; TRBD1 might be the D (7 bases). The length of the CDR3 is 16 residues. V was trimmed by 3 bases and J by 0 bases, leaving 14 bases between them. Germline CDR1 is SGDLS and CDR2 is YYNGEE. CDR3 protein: CASSAPPGGSTDTQYF. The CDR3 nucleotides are TGTGCCAGCAGCGCCCCCCCAGGGGGGAGCACAGATACGCAGTATTTT.

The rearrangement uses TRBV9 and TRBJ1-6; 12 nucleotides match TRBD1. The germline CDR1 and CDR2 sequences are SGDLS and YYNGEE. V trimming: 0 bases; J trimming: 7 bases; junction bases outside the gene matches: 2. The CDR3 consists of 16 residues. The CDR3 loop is CASSVEGTGGNSPLHF. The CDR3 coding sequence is TGTGCCAGCAGCGTAGAAGGGACAGGGGGCAATTCACCCCTCCACTTT.

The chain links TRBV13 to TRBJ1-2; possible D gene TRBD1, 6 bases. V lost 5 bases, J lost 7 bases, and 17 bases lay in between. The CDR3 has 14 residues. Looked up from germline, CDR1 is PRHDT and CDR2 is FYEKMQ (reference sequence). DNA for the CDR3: TGTGCCAGCAGCCCCCAGGACAGAATGGGTGGCTACACCTTC. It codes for CASSPQDRMGGYTF.

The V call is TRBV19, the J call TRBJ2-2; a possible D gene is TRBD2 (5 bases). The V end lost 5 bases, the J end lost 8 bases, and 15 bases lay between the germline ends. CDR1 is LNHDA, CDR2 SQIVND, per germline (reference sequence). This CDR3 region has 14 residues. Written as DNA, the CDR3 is TGTGCCAGTAGTGTCATTAGCCGGGGAGGGGAGCTGTTTTTT. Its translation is CASSVISRGGELFF.

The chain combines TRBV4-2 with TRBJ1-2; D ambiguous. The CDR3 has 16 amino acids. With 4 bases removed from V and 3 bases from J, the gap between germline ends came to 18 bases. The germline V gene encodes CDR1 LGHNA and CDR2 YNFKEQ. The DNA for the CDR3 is TGTGCCAGCAGCCGTACCGTCGAGTCAGGACACTATGGCTACACCTTC. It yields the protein CASSRTVESGHYGYTF.

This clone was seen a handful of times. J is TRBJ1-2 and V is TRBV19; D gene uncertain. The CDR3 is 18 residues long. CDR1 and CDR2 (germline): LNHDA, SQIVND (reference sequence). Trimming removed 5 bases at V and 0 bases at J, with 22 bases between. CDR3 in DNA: TGTGCCAGTAGTCGGGCGGCGGCCGCGATACTTACTAACTATGGCTACACCTTC. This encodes CASSRAAAAILTNYGYTF. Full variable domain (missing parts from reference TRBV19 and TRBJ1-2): DGGITQSPKYLFRKEGQNVTLSCEQNLNHDAMYWYRQDPGQGLRLIYYSQIVNDFQKGDIAEGYSVSREKKESFPLTVTSAQKNPTAFYLCASSRAAAAILTNYGYTFGSGTRLTVV.

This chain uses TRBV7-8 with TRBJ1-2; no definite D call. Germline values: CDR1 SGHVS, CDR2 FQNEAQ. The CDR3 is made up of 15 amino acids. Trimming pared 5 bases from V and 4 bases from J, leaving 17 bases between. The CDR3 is CASSPRVASSYGYTF. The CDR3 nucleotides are TGTGCCAGCAGCCCGCGGGTGGCAAGTAGCTATGGCTACACCTTC.

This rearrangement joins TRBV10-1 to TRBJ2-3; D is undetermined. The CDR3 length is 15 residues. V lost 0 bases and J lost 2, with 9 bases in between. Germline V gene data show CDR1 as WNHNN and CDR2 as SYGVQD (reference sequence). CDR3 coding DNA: TGCGCCAGCAGTGAGTCGGGATTACTCACAGATACGCAGTATTTT. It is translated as CASSESGLLTDTQYF.

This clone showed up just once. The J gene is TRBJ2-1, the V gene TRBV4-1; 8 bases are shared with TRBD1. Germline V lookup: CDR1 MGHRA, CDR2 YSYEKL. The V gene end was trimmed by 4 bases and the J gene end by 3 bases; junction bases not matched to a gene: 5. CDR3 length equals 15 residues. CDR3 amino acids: CASSPRGQVYNEQFF. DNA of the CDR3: TGCGCCAGCAGCCCACGGGGACAGGTCTACAATGAGCAGTTCTTC.

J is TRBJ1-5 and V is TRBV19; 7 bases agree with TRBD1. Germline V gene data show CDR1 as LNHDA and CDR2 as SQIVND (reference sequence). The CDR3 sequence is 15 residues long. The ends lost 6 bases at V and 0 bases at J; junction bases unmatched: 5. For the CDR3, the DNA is TGTGCCAGTAGCACGACAGGGTATAGCAATCAGCCCCAGCATTTT. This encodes CASSTTGYSNQPQHF.

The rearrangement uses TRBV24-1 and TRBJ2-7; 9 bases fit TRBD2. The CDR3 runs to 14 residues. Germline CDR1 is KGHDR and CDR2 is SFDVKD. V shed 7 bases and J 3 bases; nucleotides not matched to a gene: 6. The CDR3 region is CATRASGVSYEQYF. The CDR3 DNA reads TGTGCCACCAGAGCTAGCGGGGTAAGCTACGAGCAGTACTTC.

The CDR3 region is CASSLDRVVTGELFF. The CDR3 DNA is TGTGCCAGCAGTCTAGACAGGGTCGTCACCGGGGAGCTGTTTTTT. The J gene is TRBJ2-2, the V gene TRBV28; 7 bases line up with TRBD1. The ends lost 5 bases at V and 4 bases at J; junction bases unmatched: 7. CDR1 and CDR2 from the germline V gene are MDHEN and SYDVKM. This CDR3 contains 15 residues.

The DNA for the CDR3 is TGTGCCACCAGCAAGACCGGGACCTACGAGCAGTACTTC. This codes for CATSKTGTYEQYF. The chain combines TRBV15 with TRBJ2-7; the D gene is possibly TRBD2 (5 bases). This CDR3 is 13 amino acids long. The V and J ends lost 4 bases and 2 bases respectively, with 9 bases between them. CDR1 and CDR2 (germline): LNHNV, YYDKDF (reference sequence).

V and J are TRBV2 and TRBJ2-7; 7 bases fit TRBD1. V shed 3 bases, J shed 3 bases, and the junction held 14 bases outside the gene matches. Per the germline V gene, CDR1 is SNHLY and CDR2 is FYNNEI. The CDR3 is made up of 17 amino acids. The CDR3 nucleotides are TGTGCCAGCAGTGAGGAACCTACAGGGGCCATCGGCTACGAGCAGTACTTC. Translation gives CASSEEPTGAIGYEQYF. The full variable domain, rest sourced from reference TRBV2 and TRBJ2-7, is EPEVTQTPSHQVTQMGQEVILRCVPISNHLYFYWYRQILGQKVEFLVSFYNNEISEKSEIFDDQFSVERPDGSNFTLKIRSTKLEDSAMYFCASSEEPTGAIGYEQYFGPGTRLTVT.

CDR3 sequence reads: CASSPRQGLNGELFF. The CDR3 bases are TGTGCCAGCTCACCACGACAGGGGCTGAACGGGGAGCTGTTTTTT. The J gene is TRBJ2-2, the V gene TRBV18; 8 bases agree with TRBD1. Germline loops: CDR1 KGHSH, CDR2 LQKENI. The V segment lost 1 base and the J segment 7 bases; nucleotides outside the gene matches: 5. The CDR3 loop spans 15 amino acids. Full variable domain (missing parts from reference TRBV18 and TRBJ2-2): NAGVMQNPRHLVRRRGQEARLRCSPMKGHSHVYWYRQLPEEGLKFMVYLQKENIIDESGMPKERFSAEFPKEGPSILRIQQVVRGDSAAYFCASSPRQGLNGELFFGEGSRLTVL.

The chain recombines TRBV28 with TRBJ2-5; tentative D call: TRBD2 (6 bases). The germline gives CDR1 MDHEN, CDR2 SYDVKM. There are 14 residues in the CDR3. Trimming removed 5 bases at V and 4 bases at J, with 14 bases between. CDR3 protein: CASSGAGSRETQYF. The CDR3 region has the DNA TGTGCCAGCAGTGGGGCGGGGTCACGAGAGACCCAGTACTTC.

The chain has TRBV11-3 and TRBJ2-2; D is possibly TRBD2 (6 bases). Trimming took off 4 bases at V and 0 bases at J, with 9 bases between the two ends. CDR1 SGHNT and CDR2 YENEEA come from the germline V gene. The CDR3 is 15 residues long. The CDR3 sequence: CASSSWGANTGELFF. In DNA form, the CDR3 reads TGTGCCAGCAGCTCATGGGGGGCGAACACCGGGGAGCTGTTTTTT.

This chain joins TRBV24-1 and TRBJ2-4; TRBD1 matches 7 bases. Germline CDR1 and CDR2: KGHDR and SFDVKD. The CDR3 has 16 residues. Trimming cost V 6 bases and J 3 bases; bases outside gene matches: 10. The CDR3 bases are TGTGCCACCAGTACCGGGACAGCGCCCTTCAAAAACATTCAGTACTTC. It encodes CATSTGTAPFKNIQYF.

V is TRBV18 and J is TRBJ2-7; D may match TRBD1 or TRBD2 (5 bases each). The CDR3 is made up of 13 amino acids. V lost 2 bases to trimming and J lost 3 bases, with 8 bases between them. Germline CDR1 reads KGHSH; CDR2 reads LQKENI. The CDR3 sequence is CASSPGDGYEQYF. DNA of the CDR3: TGTGCCAGCTCACCAGGGGACGGCTACGAGCAGTACTTC.

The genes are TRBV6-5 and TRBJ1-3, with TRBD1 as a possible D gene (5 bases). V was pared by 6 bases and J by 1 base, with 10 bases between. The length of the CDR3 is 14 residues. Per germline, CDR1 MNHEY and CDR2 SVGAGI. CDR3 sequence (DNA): TGTGCCAGCAGACCCGACAGTTCTGGAAACACCATATATTTT. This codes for CASRPDSSGNTIYF.

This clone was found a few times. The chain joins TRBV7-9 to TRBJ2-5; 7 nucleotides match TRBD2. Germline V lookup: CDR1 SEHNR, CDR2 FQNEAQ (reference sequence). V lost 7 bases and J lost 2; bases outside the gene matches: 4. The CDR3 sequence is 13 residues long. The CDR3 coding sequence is TGTGCCAGCATCCGGGGGGAGCAAGAGACCCAGTACTTC. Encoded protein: CASIRGEQETQYF.